This TCR beta chain was captured in a study of cytomegalovirus exposure and HLA in healthy donors. Study information: Of all 400 or so donors who were genotyped, 75% to 85% belonged to the Caucasian-associated ancestry cluster.

As for this clone: As yet, its antigen is unknown. The junction differs from germline at one of its ends, possibly a read error.

The CDR3 sequence is 11 residues long. Germline loops: CDR1 SNHLY, CDR2 FYNNEI. The PCR ran on 60 Vbeta and 13 Jbeta primers. The method was immunoSEQ multiplex PCR; TCRdb's version includes in-frame clones alone and lacks a portion of them. Of under 150,000 clones detected, roughly three quarters appear once; the ten largest clones hold almost 4%. The study's findings and limits: For presence/absence analyses, sequencing depth was assumed to be roughly uniform across donors. TCR beta chain V- and J-gene trimming was linked, in a later analysis, to a missense variant in DCLRE1C. Specificity for CMV antigens was confirmed in vitro for three of the CMV-associated chains.

This clonotype was sampled from a man between 18 and 35 years old in good health and CMV-seronegative. Source material: PBMCs. The chain is built from TRBV2 and TRBJ2-1; D is possibly TRBD2 (6 bases). The CDR3 DNA sequence: TGTGCCAGCAGTGAAGGTCTGAGGGAGGTCTTC. Protein: CASSEGLREVF. The full variable domain, with the rest looked up from reference TRBV2 and TRBJ2-1, is EPEVTQTPSHQVTQMGQEVILRCVPISNHLYFYWYRQILGQKVEFLVSFYNNEISEKSEIFDDQFSVERPDGSNFTLKIRSTKLEDSAMYFCASSEGLREVFGPGTRLTVL.